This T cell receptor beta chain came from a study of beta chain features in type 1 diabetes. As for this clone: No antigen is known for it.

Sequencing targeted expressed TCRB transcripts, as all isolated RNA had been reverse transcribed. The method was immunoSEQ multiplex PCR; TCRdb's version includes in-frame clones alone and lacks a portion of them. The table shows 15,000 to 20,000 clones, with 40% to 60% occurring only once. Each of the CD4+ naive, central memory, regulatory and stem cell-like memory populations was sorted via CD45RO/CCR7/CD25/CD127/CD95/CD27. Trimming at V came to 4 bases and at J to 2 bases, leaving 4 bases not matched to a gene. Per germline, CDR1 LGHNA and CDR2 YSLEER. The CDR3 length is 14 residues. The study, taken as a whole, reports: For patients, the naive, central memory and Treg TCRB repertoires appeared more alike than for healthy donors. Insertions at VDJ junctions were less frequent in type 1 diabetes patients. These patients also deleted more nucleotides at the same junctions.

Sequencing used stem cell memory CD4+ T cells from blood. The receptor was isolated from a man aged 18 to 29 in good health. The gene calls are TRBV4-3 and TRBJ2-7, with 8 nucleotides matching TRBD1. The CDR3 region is CASSPDRVTYEQYF. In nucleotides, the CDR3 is TGCGCCAGCAGCCCGGACAGGGTGACCTACGAGCAGTACTTC.